These 23 T cell receptor beta chains came from one sample sequenced in a study of T cells in localized non-small cell lung cancer. Method: immunoSEQ multiplex PCR; TCRdb's copy keeps in-frame clones and lacks some. Of fewer than 20,000 clones in the sample, 90% are singletons; the top ten hold 1.2%. Sequenced material: peripheral blood mononuclear cells, taken before any cancer treatment. The receptors stem from a woman aged 40-70 years with stage III lung adenocarcinoma.

DNA of the CDR3: TGTGCCAGCAGCCACAGTCTCGCTAGCACAGATACGCAGTATTTT. Translation: CASSHSLASTDTQYF. The chain links TRBV4-2 to TRBJ2-3; D not resolved. The germline V and J ends were trimmed by 3 bases and 0 bases, with 10 bases remaining between them. The CDR3 totals 15 residues. Per the germline V gene, CDR1 is LGHNA and CDR2 is YNFKEQ.

V and J are TRBV7-2 and TRBJ1-1; D is ambiguous. Germline loops: CDR1 SGHTA, CDR2 FQGNSA. The V end was cut by 5 bases, the J end by 0 bases, with 7 bases between. The CDR3 is 13 amino acids. The CDR3 DNA follows: TGTGCCAGCAGCCACGCTATGAACACTGAAGCTTTCTTT. It specifies CASSHAMNTEAFF.

The V call is TRBV30, the J call TRBJ2-3; 10 bases fit TRBD1. J was trimmed by 0 bases and V by 0 bases; bases with no gene match: 15. The germline V gene encodes CDR1 GTSNPN and CDR2 SVGIG (reference sequence). The CDR3 has 20 amino acids. In nucleotides, the CDR3 is TGTGCCTGGAGTGTAAGGTTCGGGGGGACAGGGGAATCTAGCACAGATACGCAGTATTTT. It translates to CAWSVRFGGTGESSTDTQYF.

CDR3 sequence (DNA): TGTGCCAGCTCTCAGAGAGGGCAGAACTACGAGCAGTACTTC. Protein sequence: CASSQRGQNYEQYF. V gene TRBV18 combines with J gene TRBJ2-7; perhaps TRBD2 as D (5 bases). CDR3 length: 14 residues. V gave up 6 bases and J gave up 3 bases, with 15 bases separating them. CDR1 is KGHSH and CDR2 is LQKENI in the germline V gene.

This chain joins TRBV29-1 and TRBJ2-7; TRBD1 matches at 7 bases. This CDR3 has 13 amino acids. Germline values: CDR1 SQVTM, CDR2 ANQGSEA. The V segment lost 0 bases and the J segment 2 bases; nucleotides outside the gene matches: 1. For the CDR3, the DNA is TGCAGCGTTGAAGAGGGGACAGCCTACGAGCAGTACTTC. This codes for CSVEEGTAYEQYF.

J is TRBJ1-1 and V is TRBV19, with 9 bases identical to TRBD1. Trimming took 6 bases from V and 7 from J; bases not matched to a gene: 15. The CDR3 length is 16 residues. Germline CDR1 is LNHDA and CDR2 is SQIVND (reference sequence). The chain's CDR3 is CASSPLWTGEGGEAFF. The CDR3 DNA reads as TGTGCCAGTAGCCCTCTCTGGACAGGGGAGGGCGGTGAAGCTTTCTTT.

This chain links TRBV11-3 with TRBJ2-2; possibly TRBD2 for D (6 bases). This CDR3 is built from 19 residues. Germline CDR1 reads SGHNT; CDR2 reads YENEEA. Trimming stripped 2 bases from V and 4 bases from J, with 23 bases between. DNA of the CDR3: TGTGCCAGCAGCTTACCTTGGCGGGATCAGTTAGGTCGCACCGGGGAGCTGTTTTTT. It translates to CASSLPWRDQLGRTGELFF.

The chain combines TRBV6-6 with TRBJ2-7; D is ambiguous. The CDR3 loop spans 12 amino acids. V shed 5 bases and J shed 5 bases, with 10 bases lying between them. CDR1 MNHNY and CDR2 SVGAGI come from the germline V gene (reference sequence). The CDR3 loop is CASSPDANEQYF. The DNA for the CDR3 is TGTGCCAGCAGTCCCGACGCCAACGAGCAGTACTTC.

This chain connects TRBV5-8 to TRBJ1-2; D possibly corresponds to TRBD1 (5 bases). The CDR3 covers 18 residues. Germline values: CDR1 SGHTS, CDR2 YDEGEE. Trimming took off 0 bases at V and 1 base at J, with 19 bases between the two ends. The DNA for the CDR3 is TGTGCCAGCAGCTTGGTACGAGGGCAGGGCCAATTTAACTATGGCTACACCTTC. Amino acids: CASSLVRGQGQFNYGYTF.

The chain links TRBV4-1 to TRBJ1-6; D may be TRBD1 (6 bases). Germline V lookup: CDR1 MGHRA, CDR2 YSYEKL. Trimming took off 4 bases at V and 4 bases at J, with 11 bases between the two ends. This CDR3 is 15 amino acids long. The chain's CDR3 is CASSREGQYNSPLHF. For the CDR3, the DNA is TGCGCCAGCAGCCGCGAAGGACAGTATAATTCACCCCTCCACTTT.

V gene TRBV19 combines with J gene TRBJ2-7; 13 bases map to TRBD2. The CDR3 length is 16 residues. V lost 5 bases and J lost 5; bases outside the gene matches: 9. From germline, CDR1 is LNHDA and CDR2 SQIVND (reference sequence). CDR3 bases: TGTGCCAGTAGTTCTTCGACTAGCGGGGGGAGGAACGAGCAGTACTTC. Residues: CASSSSTSGGRNEQYF.

In its sample, this clone was seen once. This chain links TRBV7-2 with TRBJ1-5; no reliable D call. The CDR3 totals 15 residues. Trimming removed 4 bases at V and 0 bases at J, with 10 bases between. Germline CDR1 reads SGHTA; CDR2 reads FQGNSA. CDR3 DNA sequence: TGTGCCAGCAGCTCCGGGTCCTATAGCAATCAGCCCCAGCATTTT. Protein sequence: CASSSGSYSNQPQHF.

This chain links TRBV7-2 with TRBJ2-5; no clear D. Trimming left V 1 base short and J 2 bases short, with 11 bases between. Germline V gives CDR1 SGHTA, CDR2 FQGNSA. There are 15 residues in the CDR3. The CDR3 protein is CASSLVSQAQETQYF. Written as DNA, the CDR3 is TGTGCCAGCAGCTTAGTATCGCAGGCACAAGAGACCCAGTACTTC.

V is TRBV18 and J is TRBJ2-1; tentative D call: TRBD1 (6 bases). The CDR3 sequence is 15 residues long. The ends were cut back, 3 bases at V and 4 bases at J, with 13 bases in the middle. Germline V gives CDR1 KGHSH, CDR2 LQKENI. This CDR3 is CASSPRDTVYNEQFF. CDR3 nucleotide sequence: TGTGCCAGCTCACCCCGGGACACGGTTTACAATGAGCAGTTCTTC.

The chain combines TRBV5-1 with TRBJ1-4; TRBD1 agrees at 8 bases. Germline trimming cut 7 bases from V and 6 bases from J; bases unmatched to any gene: 8. The CDR3 contains 14 residues. The germline CDR1 and CDR2 sequences are SGHRS and YFSETQ. CDR3 in amino acids: CASCGTGGDEKLFF. DNA of the CDR3: TGCGCCAGCTGTGGGACAGGTGGGGATGAAAAACTGTTTTTT.

V is TRBV5-1 and J is TRBJ1-1; no reliable D call. Germline loops: CDR1 SGHRS, CDR2 YFSETQ. The V and J ends lost 0 bases and 8 bases respectively, with 17 bases between them. The CDR3 totals 15 residues. The CDR3 bases are TGCGCCAGCAGCTTGGGGTTTATGCAGGTGGGGGAAGCTTTCTTT. The encoded protein is CASSLGFMQVGEAFF.

V and J are TRBV6-1 and TRBJ1-2, with unresolved D. The CDR3 is 15 residues long. Trimming removed 2 bases from V and 1 base from J, with 11 bases in between. Germline V lookup: CDR1 MNHNS, CDR2 SASEGT. CDR3 loop: CASSEPGTVNYGYTF. The CDR3, as DNA: TGTGCCAGCAGTGAACCGGGCACCGTTAACTATGGCTACACCTTC.

The V gene is TRBV10-2, the J gene TRBJ2-2; 8 nucleotides line up with TRBD2. Germline CDR1 WSHSY, CDR2 SAAADI. V gave up 4 bases and J gave up 4 bases; unmatched junction bases: 5. The CDR3 runs 15 residues. Here the CDR3 reads CASSGRSGSTGELFF. CDR3 nucleotides: TGCGCCAGCAGTGGGCGGAGCGGGAGCACCGGGGAGCTGTTTTTT.

The rearrangement links TRBV28 to TRBJ1-1; D gene uncertain. Between the trimmed V and J ends, which lost 6 bases and 2 bases, there was a span of 13 bases. Germline V CDR1 and CDR2: MDHEN, SYDVKM. The CDR3 totals 14 residues. The DNA for the CDR3 is TGTGCCAGCAGCCAAACGGGATTTAACACTGAAGCTTTCTTT. Translating gives CASSQTGFNTEAFF.

The chain employs TRBV5-6 and TRBJ1-5; TRBD1 matches 7 bases. Germline trimming cut 0 bases from V and 2 bases from J; bases unmatched to any gene: 5. Germline CDR1 SGHDT, CDR2 YYEEEE. CDR3 length: 16 amino acids. The CDR3 DNA reads TGTGCCAGCAGCTTGGCCAGGGGGGAAGGCAATCAGCCCCAGCATTTT. Translating it yields CASSLARGEGNQPQHF.

This chain links TRBV4-2 with TRBJ1-2, with D unresolved. V shed 1 base and J shed 4 bases, with 10 bases lying between them. Germline CDR1 reads LGHNA; CDR2 reads YNFKEQ. CDR3 length: 14 amino acids. The CDR3 DNA is TGTGCCAGCAGCCAAGGGCTTGAGGTCTATGGCTACACCTTC. Translated, it gives CASSQGLEVYGYTF.

This chain uses TRBV6-6 with TRBJ2-7; 8 bases line up with TRBD1. Germline lookup yields CDR1 MNHNY and CDR2 SVGAGI (reference sequence). With 2 bases clipped from V and 6 bases from J, the junction kept 9 bases outside the gene matches. The CDR3 has 15 amino acids. CDR3 in amino acids: CASSYEGQGWAEQYF. The CDR3, as DNA: TGTGCCAGCAGTTACGAAGGACAGGGTTGGGCCGAGCAGTACTTC.

This clone was detected only once. The CDR3 region is CAWSPRPGQATDTQYF. DNA for the CDR3: TGTGCCTGGAGCCCACGCCCGGGACAGGCCACAGATACGCAGTATTTT. The chain links TRBV30 to TRBJ2-3; 8 nucleotides agree with TRBD1. The J segment lost 2 bases and the V segment lost 3 bases, leaving 10 bases of the junction unmatched. This CDR3 spans 16 amino acids. From germline, CDR1 is GTSNPN and CDR2 SVGIG (reference sequence).